This T cell receptor beta chain was sequenced during a study of blood T cell repertoires in COVID-19. Trimming shortened V by 5 bases and J by 0 bases, and 12 bases separated the two germline ends. The CDR3 extends over 15 amino acids. The V gene's germline CDR1 is SGHTA and CDR2 FQGTGA. In the authors' methods: From reference gene primer amplification, estimates of nucleated cell counts were derived. Generated by immunoSEQ multiplex PCR, the TCRdb table keeps only in-frame clones and is missing some. The DNA was the basis for D and trimming; V, J and clone size are from that table. The sample shows roughly 180,000 clones, about 84% of them seen only once. Across 20 to 25 US areas, participants ranged in age from 18 to 89 years.

The TCR was taken from a woman in her thirties or forties with acute COVID-19. The chain has TRBV7-3 and TRBJ2-3; TRBD2 might be the D (5 bases). The sequenced material came from PBMCs or T cells enriched from blood (not recorded which). CDR3 in DNA: TGTGCCAGCAGCGCCAGCGGATCAAGCACAGATACGCAGTATTTT. This translates into CASSASGSSTDTQYF.